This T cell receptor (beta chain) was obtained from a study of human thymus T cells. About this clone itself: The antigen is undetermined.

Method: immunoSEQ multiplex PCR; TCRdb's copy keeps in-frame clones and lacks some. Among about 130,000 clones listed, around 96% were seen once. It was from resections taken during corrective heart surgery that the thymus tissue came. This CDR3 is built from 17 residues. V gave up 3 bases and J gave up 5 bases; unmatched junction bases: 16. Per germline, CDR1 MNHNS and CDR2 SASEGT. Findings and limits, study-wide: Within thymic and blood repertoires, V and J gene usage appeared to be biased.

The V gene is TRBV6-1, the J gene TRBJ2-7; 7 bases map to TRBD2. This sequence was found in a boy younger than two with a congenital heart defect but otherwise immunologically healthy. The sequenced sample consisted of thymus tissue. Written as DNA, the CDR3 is TGTGCCAGCAGTGATCAAGCGGGGTCGCCCTTATCCCACGAGCAGTACTTC. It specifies CASSDQAGSPLSHEQYF.